The present T cell receptor beta chain was sequenced within a study of T cell clonality in common variable immunodeficiency. Regarding the study as a whole: Compared with controls, CVID subjects had fewer shared TCRbeta clones. In common variable immunodeficiency, TCR beta chains reportedly carried fewer deletions and N-nucleotide insertions.

Only in-frame clones appear in the TCRdb table, and some are missing; sequencing was by immunoSEQ multiplex PCR. The sample presents tens of thousands of clones, none singletons. This clone came up many times. Antigen: not known. Sequencing was done on a sample of peripheral blood mononuclear cells. This TCR came from a person aged 18-69 years in good health.

The part of the CDR3 DNA that was read is TGTGCCAGCTCACCATCGACAGGGAATCAGCCC. Its translation: CASSPSTGNQP. The whole CDR3 region reads CASSPSTGNQPQHF. V usage is TRBV18 and J usage is TRBJ1-5; 7 bases map to TRBD1. The sequenced fragment ends 3 residues before the CDR3 boundary, so the rest is inferred from the germline J gene. V gave up 2 bases and J gave up 4 bases; unmatched junction bases: 2. The CDR3 is 14 amino acids. Germline CDR1 reads KGHSH; CDR2 reads LQKENI.